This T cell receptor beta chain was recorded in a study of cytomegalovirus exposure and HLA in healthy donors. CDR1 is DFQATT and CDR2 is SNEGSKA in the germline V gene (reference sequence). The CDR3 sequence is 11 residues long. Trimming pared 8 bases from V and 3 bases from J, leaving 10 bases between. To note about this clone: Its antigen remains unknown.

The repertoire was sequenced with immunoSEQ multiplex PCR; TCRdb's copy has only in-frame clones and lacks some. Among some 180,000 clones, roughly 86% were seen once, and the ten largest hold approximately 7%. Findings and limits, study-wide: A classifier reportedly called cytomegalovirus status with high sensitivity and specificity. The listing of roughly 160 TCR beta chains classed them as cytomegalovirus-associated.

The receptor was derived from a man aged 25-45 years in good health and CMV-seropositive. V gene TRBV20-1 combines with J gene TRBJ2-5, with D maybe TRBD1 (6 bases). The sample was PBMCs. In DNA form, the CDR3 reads TGCAGTCTAGGGGACAAAGAGACCCAGTACTTC. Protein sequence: CSLGDKETQYF.